Described below is a single T cell receptor (beta chain) sequence and its context. This clone was seen only a few times. Which antigen it targets is not known. It has no much larger one-base neighbor in the sample; base qualities were not kept. These data belong to a study of OX40 agonist ivuxolimab in advanced cancers. Study-level background: Ivuxolimab was a fully human IgG2 agonistic monoclonal antibody targeting the costimulatory receptor OX40 (CD134). Intravenous ivuxolimab was administered to patients every 2 weeks at six dose levels: 0.01, 0.1, 0.3, 1.5, 3 and 10 mg/kg. Of the roughly 51 patients in dose escalation, 19 had hepatocellular carcinoma, some 15 had melanoma, 9 had renal cell carcinoma and 9 had head and neck cancer. A male proportion of about 79% and a mean age of approximately 61 years, ranging from about 20 to 79, were recorded for the dose-escalation cohort. Prior anti-PD-1, anti-PD-L1 or anti-CTLA-4 therapy was permitted, and approximately 42% of dose-escalation patients had received checkpoint inhibitors. Three dose-escalation patients achieved partial responses, one with hepatocellular carcinoma and two with cutaneous melanoma. The purpose of peripheral TCRbeta sequencing was to test whether ivuxolimab changed TCR sequence diversity and led to clonal T-cell expansion. The monotherapy dose-escalation portion (N ≈ 52 patients) of the phase I ivuxolimab trial is reported in the paper. Results and caveats for the whole study, not just this receptor: Low levels of normalized T-cell clonal expansion were also seen in some nonresponding patients. On average, CD8+ T cells showed more expanded clones than CD4+ T cells after ivuxolimab. In partial responders in the 0.1-3.0 mg/kg groups, normalized peripheral clonal expansion was found to be among the lowest, especially among CD8+ T cells. Antigen specificity was not determined for the clonally expanded peripheral T cells. Clonal expansion of both CD4+ and CD8+ blood T cells was observed from baseline to week 6 at doses 0.1 to 3.0 mg/kg.

Genomic DNA was isolated from the sorted cells so that the TCRbeta CDR3 region could be sequenced. The immunoSEQ Assay was used to sequence the TCRbeta CDR3 regions. In its TCRdb copy, this immuneACCESS table keeps in-frame sequences only and misses some clones. Where compared with another copy, unresolved V genes explain less than half of these, and the others have no known cause. The sample table contains some 64,000 clones; only one count was recorded for 91% of them. The ten largest make up less than 6% of the sample. Patients with a history of autoimmune disease or receiving systemic immunosuppression were excluded from the trial. Peripheral blood for TCR sequencing was drawn from every dose cohort at baseline, at cycle 4 day 1 and at cycle 7 day 1. Samples came from an open-label, multicenter, first-in-human phase I dose-escalation trial of ivuxolimab. Adults with locally advanced or metastatic melanoma, renal cell, hepatocellular, or head and neck squamous cell carcinoma were enrolled in the trial. Before TCR sequencing, CD4+ T cells and CD8+ T cells from peripheral blood were sorted into separate populations.

V was cut back by 1 base and J by 0 bases, leaving a gap of 11 bases between them. The CDR3 measures 16 amino acids from cysteine to phenylalanine. CDR3 DNA is the only sequence kept; it has 48 bases, read in frame from the first base. Looking up the germline V gene yields CDR1 MDHEN and CDR2 SYDVKM. The clonotype was recovered from an adult with an advanced solid tumor such as melanoma, head and neck, liver or kidney cancer. The chain is encoded by TRBV28 joined to TRBJ2-3; the D region possibly corresponds to TRBD2 (6 bases align). The sample in question was CD4+ or CD8+ T cells sorted from blood, obtained in a trial of the OX40 agonist ivuxolimab. The CDR3: CASSLFRRASTDTQYF. In nucleotide form, the sequence is TGTGCCAGCAGTTTATTTCGGAGGGCTAGCACAGATACGCAGTATTTT.